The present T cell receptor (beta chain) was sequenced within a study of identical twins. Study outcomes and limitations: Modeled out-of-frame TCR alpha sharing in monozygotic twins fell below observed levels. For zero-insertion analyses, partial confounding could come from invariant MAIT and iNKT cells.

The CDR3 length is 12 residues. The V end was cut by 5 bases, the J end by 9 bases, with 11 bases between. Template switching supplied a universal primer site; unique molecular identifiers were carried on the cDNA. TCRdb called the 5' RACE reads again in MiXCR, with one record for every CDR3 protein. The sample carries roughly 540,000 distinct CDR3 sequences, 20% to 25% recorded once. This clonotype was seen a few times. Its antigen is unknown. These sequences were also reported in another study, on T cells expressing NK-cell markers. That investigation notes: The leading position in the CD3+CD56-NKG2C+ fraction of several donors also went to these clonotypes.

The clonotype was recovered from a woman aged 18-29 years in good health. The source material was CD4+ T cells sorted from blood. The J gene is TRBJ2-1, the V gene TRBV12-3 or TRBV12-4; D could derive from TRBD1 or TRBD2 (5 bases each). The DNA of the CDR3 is TGTGCCAGCAGTATAACCGGGACTGAGCAGTTCTTC. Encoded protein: CASSITGTEQFF.